What follows describes a single T cell receptor beta chain. The antigen is not known. The data originate from a study of Graves' ophthalmopathy and Graves' hyperthyroidism. On the study more broadly: The blood sample was drawn at first diagnosis and before any treatment.

Study outcomes and limitations: Most thyroid clonotypes with frequency above 0.001 were detected in blood too.

Amplified material comprised TCR beta CDR3 regions derived from RNA transcripts. RT-PCR in the first round used HTBI primers; a second-round multiplex PCR followed. TCRdb analysed the multiplex PCR reads with MiXCR anew, one entry per CDR3 protein. The table lists 200,000 to 300,000 distinct CDR3 sequences, around 42% of them singletons. CDR3 length: 13 residues. Germline values: CDR1 KGHDR, CDR2 SFDVKD. Trimming at V came to 4 bases and at J to 6 bases, leaving 4 bases not matched to a gene. This chain connects TRBV24-1 to TRBJ1-2, with 7 bases identical to TRBD1. The sample was peripheral blood. The clonotype was recovered from an adult man with Graves' ophthalmopathy. This CDR3 is CATSDQDRDGYTF. Written as DNA, the CDR3 is TGTGCCACCAGTGACCAAGACAGGGATGGCTACACCTTC.